What follows describes a single TCR beta chain. This entry comes from a study of blood T cell repertoires in COVID-19. Overall study context: Samples came from the United States, Italy and Spain, spanning acute and convalescent COVID-19. T cells, B-cell-depleted T cells, or PBMCs supplied cDNA or gDNA.

Original data processing: Estimates of nucleated cell counts were drawn from the amplification of reference gene primers. Some clones are missing from TCRdb's copy, which holds only in-frame ones; the method was immunoSEQ multiplex PCR. That table is the source of V, J and clone size, and D and trimming were worked out from the DNA. This sample has 150,000 to 200,000 clones, with roughly 87% found just once. Sequenced input: PBMCs or T cells enriched from blood (not recorded which). The clonotype originates from a man aged 50 to 59 who had recovered from COVID-19.

CDR3 sequence: CASSLLGGGADTQYF. In DNA form, the CDR3 reads TGCGCCAGCAGCCTCCTCGGGGGAGGCGCAGATACGCAGTATTTT. V usage is TRBV5-1 and J usage is TRBJ2-3, with D perhaps TRBD2 (6 bases). Germline loops: CDR1 SGHRS, CDR2 YFSETQ. The V and J ends lost 4 bases and 4 bases respectively, with 16 bases between them. The CDR3 is made up of 15 amino acids.